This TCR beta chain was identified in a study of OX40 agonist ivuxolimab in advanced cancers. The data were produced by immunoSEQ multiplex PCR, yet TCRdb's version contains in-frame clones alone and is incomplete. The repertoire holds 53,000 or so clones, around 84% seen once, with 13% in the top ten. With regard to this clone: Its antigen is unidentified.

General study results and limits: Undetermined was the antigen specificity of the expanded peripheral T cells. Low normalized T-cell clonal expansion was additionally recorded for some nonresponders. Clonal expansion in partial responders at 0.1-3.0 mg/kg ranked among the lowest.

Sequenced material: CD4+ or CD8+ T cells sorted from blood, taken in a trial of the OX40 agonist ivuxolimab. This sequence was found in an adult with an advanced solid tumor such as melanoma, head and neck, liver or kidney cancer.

CDR3 bases: TGCAGCGTTGAAGAGGGGGGTGGCACAGATACGCAGTATTTT. Translated, it gives CSVEEGGGTDTQYF. This chain uses TRBV29-1 with TRBJ2-3; D may be TRBD2 (6 bases). Germline CDR1 reads SQVTM; CDR2 reads ANQGSEA. The V gene lost 0 bases and the J gene lost 1 base, with 8 bases spanning the gap. The CDR3 loop spans 14 amino acids.